These T cell receptor beta chains were read from a single sample in a study of blood T cell repertoires in COVID-19. Using immunoSEQ multiplex PCR, the repertoire was profiled, and TCRdb retains in-frame clones only, with some absent. Among around 40,000 clones, just under 90% were seen once, and the ten largest hold around 3.7%. Sequenced input: peripheral blood. The receptors shown here come from a middle-aged man with COVID-19, enrolled during active disease. Each CDR3 is given with its conserved first and last residue. D genes are given only for firm matches. Clone size is not always given. Where it is, it says once, few, many or a class for expanded clones.

V	J	size	D	CDR3	DNA
TRBV7-8	TRBJ2-2	-	-	CASSSLANTGELFF	TGTGCCAGCAGCTCGCTAGCGAACACCGGGGAGCTGTTTTTT
TRBV2	TRBJ2-5	-	-	CATSGEETQYF	TGTGCCACCTCAGGGGAGGAGACCCAGTACTTC
TRBV5-5	TRBJ2-7	-	TRBD2	CASSYTSGGSNFYEQYF	TGTGCCAGCAGCTATACTAGCGGGGGCTCCAATTTCTACGAGCAGTACTTC
TRBV28	TRBJ1-6	-	-	CASSPSMGHSPLHF	TGTGCCAGCAGCCCTTCCATGGGGCATTCACCCCTCCACTTT
TRBV23-1	TRBJ2-3	-	-	CASSQGRIRGKEQSSTDTQYF	TGCGCCAGCAGTCAGGGCCGTATTCGGGGGAAGGAGCAATCTAGCACAGATACGCAGTATTTT
TRBV19	TRBJ1-2	once	-	CASQGKGGANYGYTF	TGTGCCAGTCAAGGCAAAGGGGGAGCTAACTATGGCTACACCTTC
TRBV2	TRBJ1-3	once	-	CASSVEDTIYF	TGTGCCAGCAGTGTCGAGGACACCATATATTTT
TRBV6-2/TRBV6-3	TRBJ2-7	-	TRBD2	CASSSSGTEQYF	TGTGCCAGCAGTTCTAGCGGGACCGAGCAGTACTTC
TRBV5-4	TRBJ2-7	-	TRBD1	CASSPSGQGNSYEQYF	TGTGCCAGCAGCCCTTCGGGACAGGGGAACTCCTACGAGCAGTACTTC
TRBV5-1	TRBJ2-5	-	-	CASSLGTVQETQYF	TGCGCCAGCAGCTTGGGAACAGTTCAAGAGACCCAGTACTTC
TRBV6-5	TRBJ1-3	once	-	CASRTRGGAGNTIYF	TGTGCCAGCAGGACCCGGGGGGGGGCTGGAAACACCATATATTTT
TRBV5-1	TRBJ2-1	-	-	CASSLVPTGEGYNEQFF	TGCGCCAGCAGCTTGGTACCGACAGGGGAGGGCTACAATGAGCAGTTCTTC
TRBV10-3	TRBJ2-2	-	TRBD1	CAITAGQGGTGELFF	TGTGCCATCACCGCAGGACAGGGGGGCACCGGGGAGCTGTTTTTT
TRBV6-1	TRBJ2-1	-	TRBD2	CASSELAGAYNEQFF	TGTGCCAGCAGTGAGCTAGCGGGGGCCTACAATGAGCAGTTCTTC
TRBV11-1	TRBJ2-7	-	TRBD1	CASSFTGGSYEQYF	TGTGCCAGCAGCTTCACAGGGGGTTCCTACGAGCAGTACTTC
TRBV12-3/TRBV12-4	TRBJ1-1	medium-sized	-	CASSLRTAEAFF	TGTGCCAGCAGTTTAAGGACAGCTGAAGCTTTCTTT
TRBV14	TRBJ2-7	few	-	CASSQVGQTYEQYF	TGTGCCAGCAGCCAAGTAGGACAGACCTACGAGCAGTACTTC
TRBV5-1	TRBJ2-3	-	TRBD1	CASSSGQGADTQYF	TGCGCCAGCAGCTCCGGACAGGGGGCGGATACGCAGTATTTT
TRBV4-2	TRBJ2-3	-	-	CASSQDKRDTDTQYF	TGTGCCAGCAGCCAAGATAAGCGAGACACAGATACGCAGTATTTT
TRBV28	TRBJ1-4	once	-	CASWARGRSEKLFF	TGTGCCAGCTGGGCGAGGGGGAGAAGCGAAAAACTGTTTTTT
TRBV6-5	TRBJ2-7	-	-	CASRHGGTSYEQYF	TGTGCCAGCCGTCATGGAGGAACCTCCTACGAGCAGTACTTC
TRBV19	TRBJ1-1	-	TRBD1	CASSRTGRTEAFF	TGTGCCAGTAGCAGGACAGGCCGCACTGAAGCTTTCTTT
TRBV12-3/TRBV12-4	TRBJ2-5	-	-	CASSLAGVETQYF	TGTGCCAGCAGTTTAGCGGGAGTGGAGACCCAGTACTTC
TRBV29-1	TRBJ1-3	once	-	CSVVTVSSGNTIYF	TGCAGCGTCGTAACCGTTAGCTCTGGAAACACCATATATTTT
TRBV28	TRBJ1-6	-	-	CASSFRGLDSPLHF	TGTGCCAGCAGTTTTAGGGGGTTGGATTCACCCCTCCACTTT
TRBV3-1/TRBV3-2	TRBJ2-4	once	TRBD2	CASSQSPRLAGAQLAKNIQYF	TGTGCCAGCAGCCAATCCCCTCGACTAGCGGGGGCTCAACTAGCCAAAAACATTCAGTACTTC
TRBV10-1	TRBJ2-2	-	TRBD1	CAIRTGVAGELFF	TGCGCCATCCGGACAGGGGTGGCCGGGGAGCTGTTTTTT
TRBV5-1	TRBJ1-3	-	-	CASSLDGVSGNTIYF	TGCGCCAGCAGCTTGGACGGGGTGTCTGGAAACACCATATATTTT
TRBV18	TRBJ2-5	once	-	CASSPPMEQETQYF	TGTGCCAGCTCACCACCGATGGAGCAAGAGACCCAGTACTTC
TRBV7-9	TRBJ2-5	-	-	CASSLGGAGETQYF	TGTGCCAGCAGCTTAGGAGGGGCGGGGGAGACCCAGTACTTC
TRBV27	TRBJ1-3	-	-	CASRETGPSGNTIYF	TGTGCCAGCAGGGAGACAGGACCCTCTGGAAACACCATATATTTT
TRBV19	TRBJ2-2	-	-	CASSIAAGARELFF	TGTGCCAGTAGTATCGCTGCAGGGGCGAGAGAGCTGTTTTTT
TRBV18	TRBJ1-3	-	-	CASSNGGSGNTIYF	TGTGCCAGCTCCAACGGTGGCTCTGGAAACACCATATATTTT
TRBV29-1	TRBJ2-3	-	-	CSGRRSGTDTQYF	TGCAGCGGCCGGCGAAGCGGCACAGATACGCAGTATTTT
TRBV24-1	TRBJ1-5	-	-	CATSVQRSIAISPSIF	-
TRBV6-2/TRBV6-3	TRBJ1-2	few	-	CASSSPAGGYGYTF	TGTGCCAGCAGTTCCCCGGCGGGAGGCTATGGCTACACCTTC
TRBV30	TRBJ1-4	-	-	CAWSLTGGANEKLFF	TGTGCCTGGAGTTTAACAGGTGGAGCTAATGAAAAACTGTTTTTT
TRBV9	TRBJ2-7	-	TRBD2	CASSQTSGSYEQYF	TGTGCCAGCAGCCAGACTAGCGGAAGTTACGAGCAGTACTTC
TRBV25-1	TRBJ2-1	-	-	CASSELDTEWDEQFF	TGTGCCAGCAGTGAATTGGACACCGAATGGGATGAGCAGTTCTTC
TRBV5-5	TRBJ1-4	-	-	CASSLRLANEKLFF	TGTGCCAGCAGCCTGCGACTGGCTAATGAAAAACTGTTTTTT
TRBV10-3	TRBJ1-2	-	-	CAIRQDSYSYGYTF	TGTGCCATCAGACAAGACAGCTACAGCTATGGCTACACCTTC